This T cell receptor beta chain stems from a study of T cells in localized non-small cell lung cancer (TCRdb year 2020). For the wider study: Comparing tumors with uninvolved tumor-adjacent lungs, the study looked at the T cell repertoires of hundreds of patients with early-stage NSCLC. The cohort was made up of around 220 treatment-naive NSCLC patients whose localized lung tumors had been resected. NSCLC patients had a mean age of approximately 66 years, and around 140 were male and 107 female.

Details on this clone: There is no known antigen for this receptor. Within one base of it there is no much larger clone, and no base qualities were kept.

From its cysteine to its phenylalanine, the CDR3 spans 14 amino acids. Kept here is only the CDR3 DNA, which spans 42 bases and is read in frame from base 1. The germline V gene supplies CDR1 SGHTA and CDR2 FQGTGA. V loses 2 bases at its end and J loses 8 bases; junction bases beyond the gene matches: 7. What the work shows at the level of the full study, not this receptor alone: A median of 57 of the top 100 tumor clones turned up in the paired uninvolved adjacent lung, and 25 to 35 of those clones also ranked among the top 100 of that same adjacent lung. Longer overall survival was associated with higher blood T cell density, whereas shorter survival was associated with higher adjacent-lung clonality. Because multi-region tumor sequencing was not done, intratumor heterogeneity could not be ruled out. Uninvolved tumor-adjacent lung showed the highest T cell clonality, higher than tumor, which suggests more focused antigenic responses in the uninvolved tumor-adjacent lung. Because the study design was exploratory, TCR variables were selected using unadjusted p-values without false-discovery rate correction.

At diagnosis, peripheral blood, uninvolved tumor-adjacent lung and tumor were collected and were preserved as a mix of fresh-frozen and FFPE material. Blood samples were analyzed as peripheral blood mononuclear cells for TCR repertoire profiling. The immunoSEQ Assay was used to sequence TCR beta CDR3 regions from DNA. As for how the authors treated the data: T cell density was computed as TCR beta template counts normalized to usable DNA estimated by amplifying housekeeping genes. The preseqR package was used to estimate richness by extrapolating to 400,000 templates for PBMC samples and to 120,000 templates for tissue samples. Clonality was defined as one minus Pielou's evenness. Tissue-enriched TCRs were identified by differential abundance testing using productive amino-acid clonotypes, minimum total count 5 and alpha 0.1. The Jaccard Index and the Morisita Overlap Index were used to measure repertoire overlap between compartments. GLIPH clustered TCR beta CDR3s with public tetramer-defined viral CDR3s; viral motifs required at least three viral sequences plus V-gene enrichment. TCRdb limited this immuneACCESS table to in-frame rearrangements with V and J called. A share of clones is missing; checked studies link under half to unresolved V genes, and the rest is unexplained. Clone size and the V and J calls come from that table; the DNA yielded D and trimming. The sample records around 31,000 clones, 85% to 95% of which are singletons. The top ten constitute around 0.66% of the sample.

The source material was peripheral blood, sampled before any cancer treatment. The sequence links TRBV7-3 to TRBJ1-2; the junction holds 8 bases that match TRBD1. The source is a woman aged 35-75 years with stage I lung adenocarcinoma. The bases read TGTGCCAGCAGCTTAGCGGACAGGGCTGCCGGCTACACCTTC. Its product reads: CASSLADRAAGYTF.